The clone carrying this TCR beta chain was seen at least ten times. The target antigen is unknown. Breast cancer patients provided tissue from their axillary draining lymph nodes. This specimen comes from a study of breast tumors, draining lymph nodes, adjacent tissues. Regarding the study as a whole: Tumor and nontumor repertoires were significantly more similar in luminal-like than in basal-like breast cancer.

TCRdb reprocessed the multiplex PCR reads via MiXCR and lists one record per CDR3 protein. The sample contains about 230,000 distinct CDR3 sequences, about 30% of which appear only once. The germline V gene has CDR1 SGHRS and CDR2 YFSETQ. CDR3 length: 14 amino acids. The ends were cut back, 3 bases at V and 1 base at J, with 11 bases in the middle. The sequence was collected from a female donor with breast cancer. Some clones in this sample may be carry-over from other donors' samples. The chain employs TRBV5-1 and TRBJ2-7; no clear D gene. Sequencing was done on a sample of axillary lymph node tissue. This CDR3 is CASSSQPGSYEQYF. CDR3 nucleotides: TGCGCCAGCAGCTCCCAGCCGGGTTCCTACGAGCAGTACTTC.